Described below is a single T cell receptor (beta chain) sequence and its context. This specimen comes from a study of control samples from healthy donors and cancer patients. The repertoire was sequenced with immunoSEQ multiplex PCR; TCRdb's copy has only in-frame clones and lacks some. Recorded for this sample: about 190,000 clones. Sequenced input: blood. The TCR sequence derives from a woman between 25 and 40 years old in good health.

The CDR3 protein is CASSPYSDRPKNIQYF. As DNA, the CDR3 is TGTGCCAGCAGCCCGTACAGTGACCGTCCTAAAAACATTCAGTACTTC. The chain links TRBV6-6 to TRBJ2-4; D unresolved. CDR1 is MNHNY, CDR2 SVGAGI, per germline (reference sequence). The ends were cut back, 6 bases at V and 4 bases at J, with 19 bases in the middle. The CDR3 consists of 16 residues.